The clone carrying this T cell receptor (beta chain) was counted many times. Its specificity is not known. A quantitative 5'-RACE method, one with molecular barcodes, was used to make TCR beta libraries. Via MiXCR, TCRdb re-called the 5' RACE reads, giving one row per CDR3 protein. The table includes roughly 100,000 distinct CDR3 sequences, roughly 8.3% detected once. The data belong to a study of CD8 T cells in ankylosing spondylitis. Study findings and constraints: Among TCR beta sequences, a motif of several highly homologous variants appeared characteristic of ankylosing spondylitis blood. The clones that were linked to disease were reported to be significantly enriched in matched synovial fluid samples from ankylosing spondylitis patients. Prior literature has documented some motif variants in synovial fluid and blood from reactive arthritis.

The specimen was blood, either unsorted or a sorted T cell fraction (not recorded which). The receptor was isolated from a male donor with ankylosing spondylitis or in good health (not recorded which).

DNA of the CDR3: TGTGCCAGCAGTGGGGTCTTATACTCCTACGAGCAGTACTTC. This sequence encodes CASSGVLYSYEQYF. This chain joins TRBV28 and TRBJ2-7; no clear D gene. Per the germline V gene, CDR1 is MDHEN and CDR2 is SYDVKM. The CDR3 covers 14 residues. V lost 5 bases to trimming and J lost 0 bases, with 11 bases between them.